The sequence of this T cell receptor beta chain was determined in a study of naive and memory T cell subsets. This clonotype was seen many times. Its antigen remains unknown. Study results and caveats: Potentially, T cell activation and differentiation skew this RNA-based measurement.

RNA was extracted from approximately 2.6 ml of whole blood of healthy adults. A UMI-containing oligonucleotide was joined by 3' ligation to the TCR cDNA template. Input was roughly 1 to 1,100 ng of DNase-treated total RNA without cell sorting. V dropped 0 bases and J dropped 2 bases, with 14 bases sitting between them. CDR3 length equals 16 residues. Germline V gene sequence: CDR1 DFQATT, CDR2 SNEGSKA (reference sequence). Blood and skin TCR RNA was reverse transcribed with alpha and beta constant primers. Ligated cDNA underwent four rounds of PCR with nested alpha and beta constant region primers and SP2. One entry per CDR3 protein results from TCRdb running MiXCR on the 5' RACE reads. The table lists over 25,000 distinct CDR3 sequences, approximately 20% of them singletons.

This chain uses TRBV20-1 with TRBJ1-5, with D perhaps matching TRBD1 (5 bases). The sequence was collected from a female donor in good health. The CDR3 here is CSARDDVFRGNQPQHF. CDR3 nucleotide sequence: TGCAGTGCTAGAGATGATGTGTTCAGGGGCAATCAGCCCCAGCATTTT.